This TCR beta chain was retrieved from a study of blood T cell repertoires in COVID-19. Study-level information: Nucleic acid was either cDNA or gDNA, and it came from T cells, B-cell-depleted T cells, or PBMCs.

As processed by the authors: The assay estimated nucleated cells by amplifying reference gene primers. Assay used: immunoSEQ multiplex PCR; TCRdb lists only in-frame clones, some missing. That table furnishes V, J and clone size, whereas the DNA furnished D and trimming. The sample lists 12,000 to 15,000 clones; 75% to 90% were seen once. In its sample, this clone is medium-sized. The CDR3 extends over 15 amino acids. CDR1 and CDR2 from the germline V gene are SGHTA and FQGNSA. Trimming took 5 bases from V and 5 from J, leaving 18 bases between them. This TCR was recovered from a human donor in a cohort sampled during active COVID-19. The sample consisted of peripheral blood. V and J are TRBV7-2 and TRBJ2-5, with D possibly being TRBD1 (6 bases). CDR3 residues: CASSTRDNPRETQYF. The CDR3 DNA sequence: TGTGCCAGCAGCACCCGGGACAACCCTCGGGAGACCCAGTACTTC.